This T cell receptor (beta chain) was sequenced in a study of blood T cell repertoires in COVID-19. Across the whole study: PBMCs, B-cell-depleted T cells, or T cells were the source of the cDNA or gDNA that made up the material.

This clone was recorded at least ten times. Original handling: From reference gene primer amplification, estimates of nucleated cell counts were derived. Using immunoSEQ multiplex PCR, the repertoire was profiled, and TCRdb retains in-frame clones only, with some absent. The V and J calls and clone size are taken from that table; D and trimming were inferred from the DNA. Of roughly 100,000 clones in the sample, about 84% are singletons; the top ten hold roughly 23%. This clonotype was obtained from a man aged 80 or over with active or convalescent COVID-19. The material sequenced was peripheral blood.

CDR3 protein: CASSQDNEVGGYTF. The CDR3 DNA is TGCGCCAGCAGCCAAGATAATGAGGTCGGTGGGTACACCTTC. This chain uses TRBV4-3 with TRBJ1-2; D is unclear. V shed 0 bases and J shed 11 bases, with 16 bases lying between them. Germline V gene sequence: CDR1 LGHNA, CDR2 YSLEER. This CDR3 has 14 residues.